The rows below give T cell receptor beta chains drawn from one sample of a study of cytomegalovirus exposure and HLA in healthy donors. Profiling relied on immunoSEQ multiplex PCR, and the TCRdb table lists in-frame clones only, not all of them. There are around 250,000 clones in the sample; around 89% occur only once, and 0.37% lies in the top ten. The sequencing sample was made of PBMCs. The receptors originated from a woman younger than 35 in good health and CMV-seronegative. CDR3s include the opening cysteine and the closing phenylalanine or tryptophan. Fields, in order: clone size, V gene, J gene, D gene, CDR3 DNA, CDR3 protein. The D gene is left open where the match is weak. Where a row states a size, it is once, few, many or the class of an expanded clone; other rows omit it.

.	TRBV7-3	TRBJ2-3	TRBD2	TGTGCCAGCAGCTTTGACCCTACGGGGGGTGGCGCAGATACGCAGTATTTT	CASSFDPTGGGADTQYF
.	TRBV19	TRBJ2-5	.	TGTGCCAGTGCCCCCAGGGACCAAGAGACCCAGTACTTC	CASAPRDQETQYF
.	TRBV5-1	TRBJ2-3	TRBD2	TGCGCCAGCAGACCGAGCGGGGGGGTTGTGGATACGCAGTATTTT	CASRPSGGVVDTQYF
.	TRBV25-1	TRBJ2-3	.	TGTGCCAGCAGTGATTCACAGGGAGGGTATTCAGATACGCAGTATTTT	CASSDSQGGYSDTQYF
once	TRBV28	TRBJ2-1	TRBD2	TGTGCCAGCAGCCCTGGGTTCAGCGGGGGTTTAAATGAGCAGTTCTTC	CASSPGFSGGLNEQFF
once	TRBV7-2	TRBJ1-3	.	TGTGCCAGCAGCCGGGACAAATCTGGAAACACCATATATTTT	CASSRDKSGNTIYF
.	TRBV11-1	TRBJ1-1	.	TGTGCCAGCAGCTTGTTTAGTACGAACACTGAAGCTTTCTTT	CASSLFSTNTEAFF
.	TRBV5-1	TRBJ2-1	.	TGCGCCAGCAGCGGGCAGGGCGGAAGTGTGAATGAGCAGTTCTTC	CASSGQGGSVNEQFF
.	TRBV7-2	TRBJ1-1	.	TGTGCCAGCAGCTACCTGACACTGAACACTGAAGCTTTCTTT	CASSYLTLNTEAFF
once	TRBV27	TRBJ2-6	.	TGTGCCAGCACTCTGGACCGGGAACACGCCACCCCTGGGGCCAACGTCCTGACTTTC	CASTLDREHATPGANVLTF
.	TRBV15	TRBJ1-5	.	TGTGCCACCAGCAGAGGGTTTGCACACAATCAGCCCCAGCATTTT	CATSRGFAHNQPQHF
.	TRBV5-8	TRBJ1-1	.	TGTGCCAGCAGCTTGGTTCGGACTGAAGCTTTCTTT	CASSLVRTEAFF
.	TRBV29-1	TRBJ2-5	TRBD1	TGCAGCGTAAAGGCAGGGGGCCGATACTACCAAGAGACCCAGTACTTC	CSVKAGGRYYQETQYF
.	TRBV30	TRBJ1-6	.	TGTGCCTGGAGTGTAAGTTACAGAAAGAATAATTCACCCCTCCACTTT	CAWSVSYRKNNSPLHF
.	TRBV6-5	TRBJ2-5	.	TGTGCCAGCAGTTACGACAGGGTCTCGGGGGCCCAGTACTTC	CASSYDRVSGAQYF
.	TRBV5-1	TRBJ2-3	.	TGCGCCAGCAGCCCCCGGACCTTGGGAGTAGATACGCAGTATTTT	CASSPRTLGVDTQYF
.	TRBV7-2	TRBJ2-3	TRBD2	TGTGCCAGCAGCTTGCTAGCGGGGGGTAGCACAGATACGCAGTATTTT	CASSLLAGGSTDTQYF
.	TRBV9	TRBJ2-1	TRBD2	TGTGCCAGCAGCTCACGTAGCGGGGGAGAGTACAATGAGCAGTTCTTC	CASSSRSGGEYNEQFF
.	TRBV5-6	TRBJ1-4	.	TGTGCCAGCAGCTTGAACACAGGGACTAATGAAAAACTGTTTTTT	CASSLNTGTNEKLFF
.	TRBV11-2	TRBJ2-5	TRBD2	TGTGCCAGCAGCTCTAGCGGGGGGCGTGGGGAGACCCAGTACTTC	CASSSSGGRGETQYF
.	TRBV9	TRBJ2-1	TRBD2	TGTGCCAGCAGCGTAGGAGCGGGGGGATACAATGAGCAGTTCTTC	CASSVGAGGYNEQFF
.	TRBV27	TRBJ2-1	TRBD2	TGTGCCAGCAGTTTTGTCCTTTCGGGGGGGTTACTCAATGAGCAGTTCTTC	CASSFVLSGGLLNEQFF
.	TRBV5-6	TRBJ2-7	.	TGTGCCAGCAGCTTGGGTGGGGCAGGGGTCGAAGAGCAGTACTTC	CASSLGGAGVEEQYF
.	TRBV7-9	TRBJ1-5	TRBD1	TGTGCCAGCAGCTTAGCGGGGGGCACAGGGGGCGGTCAGCCCCAGCATTTT	CASSLAGGTGGGQPQHF
.	TRBV19	TRBJ2-5	TRBD1	TGTGCCAGTAGTAAAGACAGGGGCCAAGAGACCCAGTACTTC	CASSKDRGQETQYF
once	TRBV10-3	TRBJ2-2	.	TGTGCCATCAGTGACCTTGGGGAGCTGTTTTTT	CAISDLGELFF
once	TRBV19	TRBJ2-6	.	TGTGCCAGTAGTGAAGCAGGGGCTGGGGCCAACGTCCTGACTTTC	CASSEAGAGANVLTF
.	TRBV7-6	TRBJ1-1	.	TGTGCCAGCAGCTTAAACTCCCAGGGTTTGGAAGCTTTCTTT	CASSLNSQGLEAFF
.	TRBV5-1	TRBJ1-1	.	TGCGCCAGCAGCGTCAGTGGGACTGCCTCGCAAAACACTGAAGCTTTCTTT	CASSVSGTASQNTEAFF
.	TRBV5-1	TRBJ2-5	TRBD2	TGCGCCAGCAGCTTGCAGCGGGGGGGGCAAGAGACCCAGTACTTC	CASSLQRGGQETQYF
.	TRBV18	TRBJ2-5	TRBD2	TGTGCCAGCTCACCACCGATAACCGTAGCGGGGAAAGAGACCCAGTACTTC	CASSPPITVAGKETQYF
.	TRBV19	TRBJ2-3	TRBD2	TGTGCCAGTAGTACGCGACTAGCGGGGAGGTCAGATACGCAGTATTTT	CASSTRLAGRSDTQYF
.	TRBV19	TRBJ2-3	TRBD2	TGTGCCAGTGCGCTAGCGGGGGGCACAGATACGCAGTATTTT	CASALAGGTDTQYF
.	TRBV10-3	TRBJ2-3	.	TGTGCCATCAGCCTAGCCTATTACAGCACAGATACGCAGTATTTT	CAISLAYYSTDTQYF
.	TRBV2	TRBJ2-5	TRBD2	TGTGCCAGCAGGGCTAGCGGGGGACCTGTGGAGACCCAGTACTTC	CASRASGGPVETQYF
.	TRBV6-1	TRBJ1-5	.	TGTGCCAGCAGAGGGGAAGCGCAGCCCCAGCATTTT	CASRGEAQPQHF
many	TRBV6-4	TRBJ2-3	TRBD2	TGTGCCAGCAGTGACTCGGCTAGCGGAAGCACAGATACGCAGTATTTT	CASSDSASGSTDTQYF
.	TRBV9	TRBJ2-1	TRBD2	TGTGCCAGCAGCGTAGAGGCGGGGAGGGGCAATGAGCAGTTCTTC	CASSVEAGRGNEQFF